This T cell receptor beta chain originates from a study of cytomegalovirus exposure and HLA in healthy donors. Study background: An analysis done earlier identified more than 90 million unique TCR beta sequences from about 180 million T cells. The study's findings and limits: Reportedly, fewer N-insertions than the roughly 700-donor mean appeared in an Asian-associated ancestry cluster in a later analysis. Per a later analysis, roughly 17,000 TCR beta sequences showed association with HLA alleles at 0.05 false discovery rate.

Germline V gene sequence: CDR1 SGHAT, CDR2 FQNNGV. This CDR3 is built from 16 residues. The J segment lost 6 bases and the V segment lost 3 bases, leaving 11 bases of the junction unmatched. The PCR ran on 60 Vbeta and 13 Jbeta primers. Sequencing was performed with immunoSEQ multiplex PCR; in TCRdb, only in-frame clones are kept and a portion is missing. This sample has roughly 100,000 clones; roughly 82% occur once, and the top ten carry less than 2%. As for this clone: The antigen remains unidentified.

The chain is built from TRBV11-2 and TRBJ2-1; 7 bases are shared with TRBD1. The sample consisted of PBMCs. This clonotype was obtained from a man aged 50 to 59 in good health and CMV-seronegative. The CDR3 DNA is TGTGCCAGCAGCTTCCTGGACAGGTTCTTGGGCAATGAGCAGTTCTTC. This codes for CASSFLDRFLGNEQFF.